These T cell receptor beta chains were read from a single sample in a study of blood T cell repertoires in COVID-19. Data came from immunoSEQ multiplex PCR; TCRdb stores just in-frame clones and leaves some out. The sample holds approximately 300,000 clones, roughly 90% seen once. Sequenced: PBMCs or T cells enriched from blood (not recorded which). All receptors derive from a woman aged 30 to 39 who had been exposed to COVID-19. Both conserved end residues are part of each CDR3. D genes are given only for firm matches. Size is omitted from some rows. Given values are once, few, many or a class for expanded clones.

>TRBV11-2|TRBD1|TRBJ1-2|16|-
TGTGCCAGCAGCCGGAAACGGACAGGATCTAACTATGGCTACACCTTC
CASSRKRTGSNYGYTF
>TRBV7-9|-|TRBJ2-5|14|-
TGTGCCAGCAGCTTAGTGGGGCCCCGGGAGACCCAGTACTTC
CASSLVGPRETQYF
>TRBV29-1|-|TRBJ2-1|21|-
TGCAGCGCTATTGGCCCCTCCCCCACATCTCCAGGCTCGAAGACCTACAATGAGCAGTTCTTC
CSAIGPSPTSPGSKTYNEQFF
>TRBV10-3|TRBD2|TRBJ2-3|17|-
TGTGCCATCAGCCGCAACCTCCTAGCGGGGGGCACTGATACGCAGTATTTT
CAISRNLLAGGTDTQYF
>TRBV5-4|TRBD1|TRBJ1-4|15|-
TGTGCCAGCAGCGTCCGGACAGGGGCGAATGAAAAACTGTTTTTT
CASSVRTGANEKLFF
>TRBV5-1|TRBD1|TRBJ1-2|17|few
TGCGCCAGCAGCCCGGGACAGGGGGCAACCCTGGGTACCGGCTACACCTTC
CASSPGQGATLGTGYTF
>TRBV27|TRBD1|TRBJ1-2|16|once
TGTGCCAGCAGTATGGCCGGGACAGGGGGCGCCTATGGCTACACCTTC
CASSMAGTGGAYGYTF
>TRBV9|-|TRBJ1-2|14|-
TGTGCCAGCAGCCCGCAAGTAGCTAACTATGGCTACACCTTC
CASSPQVANYGYTF
>TRBV5-1|-|TRBJ2-5|15|-
TGCGCCAGCAGCTTGGCCCGGATTTCGGGGGAGACCCAGTACTTC
CASSLARISGETQYF
>TRBV6-5|TRBD1|TRBJ2-7|14|-
TGTGCCAGCAGGAAGGACAGGGGAGCCTACGAGCAGTACTTC
CASRKDRGAYEQYF
>TRBV25-1|TRBD1|TRBJ1-2|16|-
TGTGCCAGCAGTGCCTTCGGGGGACAGGGACTATTGGGCTACACCTTC
CASSAFGGQGLLGYTF
>TRBV4-1|-|TRBJ2-2|15|once
TGCGCCAGCAGCCAAGGACAGCTCAACACCGGGGAGCTGTTTTTT
CASSQGQLNTGELFF
>TRBV9|-|TRBJ2-7|15|-
TGTGCCAGCAGCGTAGGTGGCGGGGCCTTCTACGAGCAGTACTTC
CASSVGGGAFYEQYF
>TRBV19|TRBD2|TRBJ2-1|15|-
TGTGCCAGTAGGGCTAGCGGGGGGCCGGTCAATGAGCAGTTCTTC
CASRASGGPVNEQFF
>TRBV19|-|TRBJ2-3|15|-
TGTGCCAGTAGTTTCCCCAGCGGACCCACAGATACGCAGTATTTT
CASSFPSGPTDTQYF
>TRBV5-1|TRBD1|TRBJ1-1|15|-
TGCGCCAGCAGCCCACGGACAGGGATGAACACTGAAGCTTTCTTT
CASSPRTGMNTEAFF
>TRBV20-1|-|TRBJ2-1|10|once
TGCAGTGCGGCACACAATGAGCAGTTCTTC
CSAAHNEQFF
>TRBV9|TRBD1|TRBJ2-2|17|-
TGTGCCAGCAGCGTAGTGAGGGACAGGGGTAACACCGGGGAGCTGTTTTTT
CASSVVRDRGNTGELFF
>TRBV6-5|TRBD1|TRBJ2-7|15|-
TGTGCCAGCAATCCCTTGGGACAGGGGGCCGACGAGCAGTACTTC
CASNPLGQGADEQYF
>TRBV29-1|TRBD2|TRBJ2-1|17|-
TGCAGCGTTGAAGGTCTAGCGGGGGGAAAATCCTACAATGAGCAGTTCTTC
CSVEGLAGGKSYNEQFF
>TRBV7-9|-|TRBJ1-2|12|-
TGTGCCAGCAGCCCTAACAGGGATGGCTACACCTTC
CASSPNRDGYTF
>TRBV27|-|TRBJ2-2|15|-
TGTGCCAGCAGTTTATGGGGGGGGGCCGCCGGGGAGCTGTTTTTT
CASSLWGGAAGELFF
>TRBV7-3|-|TRBJ1-6|14|-
TGTGCCAGCAGCCACCGACCGGGGGATTCACCCCTCCACTTT
CASSHRPGDSPLHF
>TRBV19|-|TRBJ2-7|13|-
TGTGCCAGTAGTATAGGAGGGAGGAACGAGCAGTACTTC
CASSIGGRNEQYF
>TRBV4-3|TRBD1|TRBJ1-2|16|-
TGCGCCAGCAGCCAAGACCTCTCGACAGGGGACTATGGCTACACCTTC
CASSQDLSTGDYGYTF
>TRBV20-1|-|TRBJ1-6|15|-
TGCAGTGCTAGTCTGGGGAGCTCCTATAATTCACCCCTCCACTTT
CSASLGSSYNSPLHF
>TRBV7-2|TRBD1|TRBJ1-2|17|-
TGTGCCAGCAGGCCGCGGGACAGGGGGCCGATGTCCTATGGCTACACCTTC
CASRPRDRGPMSYGYTF
>TRBV5-1|-|TRBJ2-1|13|-
TGCGCCAGCAGCTTGGAACTCTACAATGAGCAGTTCTTC
CASSLELYNEQFF
>TRBV6-5|TRBD1|TRBJ2-7|15|-
TGTGCCAGCAGTTTCTACAGGGGTCTCCTCCACGAGCAGTACTTC
CASSFYRGLLHEQYF
>TRBV29-1|-|TRBJ1-6|12|-
TGCAGCGTTGGAGGTAACAATTCACCCCTCCACTTT
CSVGGNNSPLHF